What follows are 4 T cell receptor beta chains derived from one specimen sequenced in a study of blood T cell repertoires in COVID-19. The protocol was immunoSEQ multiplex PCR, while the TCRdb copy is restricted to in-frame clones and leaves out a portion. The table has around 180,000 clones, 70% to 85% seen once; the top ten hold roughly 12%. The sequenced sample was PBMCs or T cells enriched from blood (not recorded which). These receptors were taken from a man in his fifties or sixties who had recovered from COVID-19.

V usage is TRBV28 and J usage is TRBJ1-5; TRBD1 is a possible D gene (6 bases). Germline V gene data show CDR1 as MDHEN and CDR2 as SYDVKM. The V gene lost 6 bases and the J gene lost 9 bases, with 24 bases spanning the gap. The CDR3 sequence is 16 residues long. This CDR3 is CASRPGILSGVGPQHF. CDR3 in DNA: TGTGCCAGCAGGCCCGGAATATTGTCAGGGGTGGGGCCCCAGCATTTT.

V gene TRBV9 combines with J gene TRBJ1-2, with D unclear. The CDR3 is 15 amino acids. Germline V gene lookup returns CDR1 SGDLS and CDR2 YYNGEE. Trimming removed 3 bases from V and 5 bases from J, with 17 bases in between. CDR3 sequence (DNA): TGTGCCAGCAGCGCTACGGTCACGTCACCGTATGGCTACACCTTC. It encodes CASSATVTSPYGYTF.

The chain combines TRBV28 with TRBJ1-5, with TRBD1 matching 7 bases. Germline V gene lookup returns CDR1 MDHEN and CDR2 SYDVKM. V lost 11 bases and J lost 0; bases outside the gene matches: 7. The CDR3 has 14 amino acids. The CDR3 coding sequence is TGTGCCTCGGTAGGGGGCAATAGCAATCAGCCCCAGCATTTT. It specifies CASVGGNSNQPQHF.

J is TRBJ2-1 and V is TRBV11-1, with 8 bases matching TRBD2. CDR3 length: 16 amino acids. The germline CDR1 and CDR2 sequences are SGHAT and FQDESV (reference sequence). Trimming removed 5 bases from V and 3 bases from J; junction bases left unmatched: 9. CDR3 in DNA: TGTGCCAGCAGCCTGGCGGGGGGTCGGATCTACAATGAGCAGTTCTTC. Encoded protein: CASSLAGGRIYNEQFF.